These T cell receptor beta chains were read from a single sample in a study of immune cell composition in non-small cell lung cancer. The assay was immunoSEQ multiplex PCR, and TCRdb's table has in-frame clones only and misses some. The sample holds about 2,800 clones, 60% to 85% seen once. Source material: non-adjacent lung tissue. These TCRs come from a human donor with non-small cell lung cancer. CDR3s include the opening cysteine and the closing phenylalanine or tryptophan. Fields, in order: clone size, V gene, CDR3 length, CDR3 protein. Only some rows state a clone size, as once, few, many or a class for expanded clones.

NA TRBV6-1 14 CASSEADREETQYF
NA TRBV11-2 15 CASSLVWTSTDTQYF
NA TRBV4-2 19 CASSQAGRQGSWSTGELFF
NA TRBV7-9 15 CASSVVTSGNNEQFF
NA TRBV5-1 12 CASSSVNTEAFF
NA TRBV7-9 14 CASSEGQGPYEQYF
NA TRBV27 15 CASSLGTWRIYEQYF
NA TRBV5-6 15 CASSYGQAGYNEQFF
NA TRBV7-9 15 CASSLAGSSGNTIYF
NA TRBV6-6 16 CASSFRGQGARETQYF
NA TRBV6-5 13 CASSRQEQETQYF
NA TRBV28 14 CASSPPPGFEKLFF
NA TRBV29-1 15 CSADTGTGDKDTQYF
NA TRBV7-2 16 CASSFRRRAQTDTQYF
few TRBV7-1 15 CASSPRQGPNHEQYF
NA TRBV21-1 14 CASSLQQRKNIQYF
NA TRBV5-4 13 CASSSAPRQPQHF
NA TRBV10-3 16 CAISEKSGEHTDTQYF
NA TRBV9 15 CASSGGLAGRHTQYF
NA TRBV11-3 14 CASSLDHGAGELFF
few TRBV11-2 15 CASSLGAGGPREQFF
NA TRBV5-4 16 CASSPSTPGVGTEAFF
NA TRBV5-1 14 CASSFAGYTDTQYF
NA TRBV4-1 17 CASSQDAGASVLKTQYF
NA TRBV28 15 CASSDRTGGVETQYF
NA TRBV7-9 13 CASSFAGGDTQYF
NA TRBV5-4 17 CASSLAGRGRNTGELFF
NA TRBV7-9 14 CASSSGTSGGELFF
medium-sized TRBV2 18 CASSEATSGRAGTDTQYF
NA TRBV5-6 16 CASSLYSGRAGETQYF
once TRBV19 16 CASSPRDRGSYNEQFF
NA TRBV10-3 16 CAISPGTSGSTDTQYF
NA TRBV7-9 13 CASSPRDGSPLHF
NA TRBV7-6 15 CASTLNVDRLDEQFF
NA TRBV28 15 CASSWDRNSGNTIYF
once TRBV5-1 12 CASSSQDQGQYF
NA TRBV11-2 13 CASSLGRHGELFF
NA TRBV6-5 15 CASRDRGGSTDTQYF
few TRBV7-2 15 CASSLRGVMNTEAFF
few TRBV5-4 16 CASSLESGGTQETQYF